This T cell receptor (beta chain) was captured in a study of OX40 agonist ivuxolimab in advanced cancers. Concerning the study at large: Ivuxolimab, which targeted the costimulatory receptor OX40 (CD134), was an agonistic, fully human IgG2 monoclonal antibody. Partial responses were achieved by three dose-escalation patients, of whom one had hepatocellular carcinoma and two had cutaneous melanoma. Intravenous ivuxolimab was administered to patients every 2 weeks at six dose levels: 0.01, 0.1, 0.3, 1.5, 3 and 10 mg/kg. Patients were allowed to have had prior anti-PD-1, anti-PD-L1 or anti-CTLA-4 therapy, and more than 30% of the dose-escalation patients had previously received checkpoint inhibitors. In the dose-escalation cohort, roughly 82% of patients were male, and the mean age was approximately 60 years with a range of roughly 20 to 79. The point of sequencing TCRbeta in the periphery was to test whether ivuxolimab changed TCR sequence diversity and drove clonal T-cell expansion. The paper covers the monotherapy dose-escalation part of the phase I ivuxolimab trial, which included N ≈ 50 patients. Among the roughly 50 dose-escalation patients, some 20 had hepatocellular carcinoma, 15 or so melanoma, 9 renal cell carcinoma and 9 head and neck cancer.

Genomic DNA was isolated from the sorted cells so that the TCRbeta CDR3 region could be sequenced. The immunoSEQ Assay was used for sequencing of TCRbeta CDR3 regions. Held by TCRdb, this immuneACCESS table contains in-frame sequences only and omits some clones. Under half of the omission traces to an unresolved V gene where checked; the cause of the rest is unknown. The sample table holds around 20,000 clones, of which 90% were seen once. The biggest ten clones account for 45% to 50% of the sample. The CDR3 numbers 17 residues from cysteine through phenylalanine. CDR3 DNA is the only sequence kept; it has 51 bases, read in frame from the first base. V is cut back by 3 bases and J by 2 bases, with 10 bases in the junction unmatched. CDR1 and CDR2, looked up from the germline V gene, are SNHLY and FYNNEI. Patients with a history of autoimmune disease or receiving systemic immunosuppression were excluded from the trial. Peripheral blood for TCR sequencing was collected from all dose cohorts at baseline, on cycle 4 day 1, and on cycle 7 day 1. Samples were obtained from an open-label, multicenter, first-in-human phase I dose-escalation trial of ivuxolimab. Adults with locally advanced or metastatic melanoma, renal cell, hepatocellular, or head and neck squamous cell carcinoma were enrolled in the trial. CD4+ and CD8+ T cells were sorted separately from peripheral blood before TCR sequencing.

Study-level results and caveats: At doses of 0.1 to 3.0 mg/kg, clonal expansion of both CD4+ and CD8+ blood T cells was observed from baseline to week 6. After ivuxolimab, more expanded clones were found on average in CD8+ T cells than in CD4+ T cells. Low levels of normalized T-cell clonal expansion were also seen in some nonresponding patients. Which antigens the clonally expanded peripheral T cells were specific for was not determined. In partial responders in the 0.1-3.0 mg/kg groups, normalized peripheral clonal expansion was found to be among the lowest, especially among CD8+ T cells.

Remarks on this clone: Its antigen specificity is not known. No much larger clonotype is one base removed from it; base qualities were not supplied.

The chain is assembled from TRBV2 and TRBJ2-7, with 10 junctional bases fitting TRBD2. The specimen comprised CD4+ or CD8+ T cells sorted from blood, sampled in a trial of the OX40 agonist ivuxolimab. This clonotype originated in an adult with an advanced solid tumor such as melanoma, head and neck, liver or kidney cancer. The DNA sequence is given as TGTGCCAGCAGTGAGAGGCTAGCGGGAGCCTTCGCCTACGAGCAGTACTTC. This sequence encodes CASSERLAGAFAYEQYF.